The present T cell receptor (beta chain) was sequenced within a study of blood T cell repertoires in COVID-19. Clones were sequenced by immunoSEQ multiplex PCR, and TCRdb holds only the in-frame ones, with some missing. The sample gives around 250,000 clones, around 84% of which show up once; more than 1.5% is in the top ten. The CDR3 spans 16 residues. The V end lost 6 bases, the J end lost 1 base, and 15 bases lay between the germline ends. Germline CDR1 reads KGHSH; CDR2 reads LQKENI. The sample consisted of peripheral blood. The chain employs TRBV18 and TRBJ2-2; D is possibly TRBD1 (5 bases). The source is a woman aged 40 to 55 who had recovered from COVID-19. DNA of the CDR3: TGTGCCAGCTCCCGACTTGGACAAGTGAACACCGGGGAGCTGTTTTTT. Its translation: CASSRLGQVNTGELFF.